The source of this T cell receptor beta chain is a study of T cell responses to AZD1222 COVID-19 vaccine. Whole-study results and caveats: Every sample of the repertoires postdated the peak T cell response.

Worth noting for this clone: What it binds is not known.

This CDR3 has 19 residues. J was trimmed by 2 bases and V by 0 bases; bases with no gene match: 17. Germline-derived CDR1 and CDR2 are GTSNPN and SVGIG (reference sequence). Assay used: immunoSEQ multiplex PCR; TCRdb lists only in-frame clones, some missing. The sample includes 120,000 or so clones, more than 85% of them seen just once. This specimen was peripheral blood, taken on day 0 of MenACWY control vaccination. The TCR comes from an adult in good health. This chain connects TRBV30 to TRBJ2-7, with TRBD2 matching 9 bases. The DNA of the CDR3 is TGTGCCTGGAGTGTACCCTACTTAAAGACTAGCGGAGGGACCTACGAGCAGTACTTC. It yields the protein CAWSVPYLKTSGGTYEQYF.